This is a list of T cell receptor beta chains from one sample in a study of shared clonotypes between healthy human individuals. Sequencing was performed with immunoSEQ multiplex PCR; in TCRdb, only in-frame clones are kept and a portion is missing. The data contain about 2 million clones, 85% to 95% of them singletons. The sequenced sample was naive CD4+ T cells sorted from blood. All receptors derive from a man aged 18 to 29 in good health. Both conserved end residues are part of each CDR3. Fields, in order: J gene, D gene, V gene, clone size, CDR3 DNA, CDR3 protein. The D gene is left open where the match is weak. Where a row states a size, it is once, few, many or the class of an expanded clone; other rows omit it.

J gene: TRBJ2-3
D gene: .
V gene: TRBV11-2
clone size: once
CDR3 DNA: TGTGCCAGCAGCTTAGACTTCCTATACACAGATACGCAGTATTTT
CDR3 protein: CASSLDFLYTDTQYF

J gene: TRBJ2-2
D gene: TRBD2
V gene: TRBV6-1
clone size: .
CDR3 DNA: TGTGCCAGCAAGATAGCGGGGGCGAACACCGGGGAGCTGTTTTTT
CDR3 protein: CASKIAGANTGELFF

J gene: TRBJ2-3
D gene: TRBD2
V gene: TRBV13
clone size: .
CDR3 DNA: TGTGCCAGCAGCCTACTAGCGGGAGGCCCAGATACGCAGTATTTT
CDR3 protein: CASSLLAGGPDTQYF

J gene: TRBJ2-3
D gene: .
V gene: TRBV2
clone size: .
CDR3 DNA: TGTGCCAGCAAGGTCCAGCGGAGCACAGATACGCAGTATTTT
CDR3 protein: CASKVQRSTDTQYF

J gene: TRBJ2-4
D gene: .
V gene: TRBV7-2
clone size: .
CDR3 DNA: TGTGCCAGCAGCCTAGGGAGGCCGGCTGTGGCCAAAAACATTCAGTACTTC
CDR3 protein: CASSLGRPAVAKNIQYF

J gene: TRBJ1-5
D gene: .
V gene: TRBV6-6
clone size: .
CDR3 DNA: TGTGCCAGCAGCTATCGTGTCGGGGAGGATCAGCCCCAGCATTTT
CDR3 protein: CASSYRVGEDQPQHF

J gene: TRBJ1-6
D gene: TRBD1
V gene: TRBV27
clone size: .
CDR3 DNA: TGTGCCAGCCGGGGACAGCCTAATTCACCCCTCCACTTT
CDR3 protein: CASRGQPNSPLHF

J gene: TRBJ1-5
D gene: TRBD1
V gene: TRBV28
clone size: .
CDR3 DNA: TGTGCCAGCAGGCGGACAGGGACTAATCAGCCCCAGCATTTT
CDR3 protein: CASRRTGTNQPQHF

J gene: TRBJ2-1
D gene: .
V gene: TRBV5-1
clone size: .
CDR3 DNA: TGCGCCAGCAGCTTGGCCCCAGGATCTTATGAGCAGTTCTTC
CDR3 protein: CASSLAPGSYEQFF

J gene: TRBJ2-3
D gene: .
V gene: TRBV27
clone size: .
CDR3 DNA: TGTGCCAGCAGTTACTGGGTGGGGGATTCTAGGGATACGCAGTATTTT
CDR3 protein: CASSYWVGDSRDTQYF

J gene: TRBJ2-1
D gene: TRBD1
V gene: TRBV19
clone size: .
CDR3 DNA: TGTGCCAGTAATAGACAGGGTTCGGATGAGCAGTTCTTC
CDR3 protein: CASNRQGSDEQFF

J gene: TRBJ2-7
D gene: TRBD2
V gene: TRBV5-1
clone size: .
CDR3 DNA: TGCGCCAGCAGCTTGGTAGCGGGGGGAACCTACGAGCAGTACTTC
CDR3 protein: CASSLVAGGTYEQYF

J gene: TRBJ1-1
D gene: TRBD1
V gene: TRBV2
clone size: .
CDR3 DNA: TGTGCCAGCAGTGAAGTAGACCGGGACAGGGGACGAGCTTTCTTT
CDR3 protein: CASSEVDRDRGRAFF

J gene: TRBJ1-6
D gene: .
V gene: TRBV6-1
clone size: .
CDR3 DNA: TGTGCCAGCAGTGAAGGGGGCAACCGGGCACCCCTCCACTTT
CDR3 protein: CASSEGGNRAPLHF

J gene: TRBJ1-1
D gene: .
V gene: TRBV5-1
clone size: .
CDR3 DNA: TGCGCCAGCAGCTTGTGGGGGTTGAACACTGAAGCTTTCTTT
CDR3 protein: CASSLWGLNTEAFF

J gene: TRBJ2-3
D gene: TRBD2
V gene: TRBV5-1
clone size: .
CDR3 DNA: TGCGCCAGCAGCTTACCTGGCGGGGGACAGTATTTT
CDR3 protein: CASSLPGGGQYF

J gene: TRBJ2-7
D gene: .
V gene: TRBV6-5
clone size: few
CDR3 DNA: TGCGCCAGCAGTGAACAGGCCAACGAGCAGTACTTC
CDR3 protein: CASSEQANEQYF

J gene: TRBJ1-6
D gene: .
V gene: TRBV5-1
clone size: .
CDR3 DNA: TGCGCCAGCACCAATAATCCGGGACTCCCCCTCAATTCACCCCTCCACTTT
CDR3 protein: CASTNNPGLPLNSPLHF

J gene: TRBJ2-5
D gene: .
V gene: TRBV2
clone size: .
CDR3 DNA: TGTGCCAGCAGTGGGAACAGGAAAGAGACCCAGTACTTC
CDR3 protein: CASSGNRKETQYF

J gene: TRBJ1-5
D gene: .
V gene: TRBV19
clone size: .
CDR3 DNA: TGTGCCTCCAGAATCAACGGGCGCAATCAGCCCCAGCATTTT
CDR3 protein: CASRINGRNQPQHF

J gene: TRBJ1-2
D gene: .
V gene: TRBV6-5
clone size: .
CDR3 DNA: TGTGCCAGCCTGGGTACTAACTATGGCTACACCTTC
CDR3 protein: CASLGTNYGYTF

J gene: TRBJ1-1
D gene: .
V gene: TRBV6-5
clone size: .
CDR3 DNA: TGTGCCAGCACCGGGGCGGGGGACACTGAAGCTTTCTTT
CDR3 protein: CASTGAGDTEAFF

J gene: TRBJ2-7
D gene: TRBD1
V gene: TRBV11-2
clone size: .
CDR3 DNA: TGTGCCAGCAGCTTGGTCGGGACAGGGGCCGAGCAGTACTTC
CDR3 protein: CASSLVGTGAEQYF

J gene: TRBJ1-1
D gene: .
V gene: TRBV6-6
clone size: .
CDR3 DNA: TGTGCCAGCCCCCCCACCCTGAACACTGAAGCTTTCTTT
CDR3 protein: CASPPTLNTEAFF

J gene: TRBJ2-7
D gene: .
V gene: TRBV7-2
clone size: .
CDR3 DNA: TGTGCCAGCAGCTCCCGGCCTGGGAGCGAGCAGTACTTC
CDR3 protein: CASSSRPGSEQYF

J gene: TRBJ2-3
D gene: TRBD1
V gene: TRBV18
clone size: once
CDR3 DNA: TGTGCCAGCTCATCCCAAGGACAGGGTACAGATACGCAGTATTTT
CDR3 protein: CASSSQGQGTDTQYF

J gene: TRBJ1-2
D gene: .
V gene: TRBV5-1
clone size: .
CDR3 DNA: TGCGCCAGCAGCTTGGGTCCCCAGGGAACGAACTATGGCTACACCTTC
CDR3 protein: CASSLGPQGTNYGYTF

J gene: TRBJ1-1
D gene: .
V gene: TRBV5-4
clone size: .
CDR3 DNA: TGTGCCAGCAGCGAGGGGGACACCAGAATCGATGTGGCTTTCTTT
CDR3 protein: CASSEGDTRIDVAFF

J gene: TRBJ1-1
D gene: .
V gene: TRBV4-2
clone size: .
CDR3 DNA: TGTGCCAGCAGCCAAGATCAGGGAATCGACACTGAAGCTTTCTTT
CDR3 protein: CASSQDQGIDTEAFF

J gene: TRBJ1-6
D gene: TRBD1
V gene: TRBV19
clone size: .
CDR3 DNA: TGTGCCAGTAGTATAGAGACAGGGGGCGGTTCACCCCTCCACTTT
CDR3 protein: CASSIETGGGSPLHF

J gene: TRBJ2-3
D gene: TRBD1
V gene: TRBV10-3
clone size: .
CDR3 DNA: TGTGCCATCAGCGGACAGGACCGCACAGATACGCAGTATTTT
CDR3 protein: CAISGQDRTDTQYF

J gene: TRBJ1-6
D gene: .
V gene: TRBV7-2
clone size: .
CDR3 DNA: TGTGCCAGCAGCTTAAACGGGACACCCCTCCACTTT
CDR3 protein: CASSLNGTPLHF

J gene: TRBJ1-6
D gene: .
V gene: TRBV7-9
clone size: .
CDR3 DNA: TGTGCCAGCAACCAGAAAGTTGATTCACCCCTCCACTTT
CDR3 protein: CASNQKVDSPLHF

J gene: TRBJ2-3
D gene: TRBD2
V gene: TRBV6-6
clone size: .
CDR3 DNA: TGTGCGTCTAGCAGCGGGAGAACAGATACGCAGTATTTT
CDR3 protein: CASSSGRTDTQYF

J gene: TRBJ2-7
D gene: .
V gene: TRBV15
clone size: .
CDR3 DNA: TGTGCCACCAGCAGCCGTGACGACTACGAGCAGTACTTC
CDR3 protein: CATSSRDDYEQYF

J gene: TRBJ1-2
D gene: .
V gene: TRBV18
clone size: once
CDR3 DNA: TGTGCCAGCTCACCACCACTGAACTATGGCTACACCTTC
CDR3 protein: CASSPPLNYGYTF

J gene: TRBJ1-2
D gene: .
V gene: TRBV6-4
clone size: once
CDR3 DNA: TGTGCCAGCAGTGGTCAGACGGAAGACTATGGCTACACCTTC
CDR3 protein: CASSGQTEDYGYTF

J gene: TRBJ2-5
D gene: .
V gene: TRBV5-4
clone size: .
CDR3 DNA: TGTGCCAGCAGCTTTGGACAGCAACAAGAGACCCAGTACTTC
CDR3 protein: CASSFGQQQETQYF

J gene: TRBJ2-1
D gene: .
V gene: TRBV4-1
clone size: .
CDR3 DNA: TGCGCCAGCAGCCAAGACCTGCAGGAGAGCTCCTACAATGAGCAGTTCTTC
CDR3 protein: CASSQDLQESSYNEQFF

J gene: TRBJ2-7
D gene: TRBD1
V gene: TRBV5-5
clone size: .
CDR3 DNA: TGTGCCAGCAGCTTGGACCCGACAGGGCCCTCCTACGAGCAGTACTTC
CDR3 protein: CASSLDPTGPSYEQYF

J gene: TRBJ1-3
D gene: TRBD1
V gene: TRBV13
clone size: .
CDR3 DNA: TGTGCCAGCAGCTTAAGACAGGGATCGAGAGGAAACACCATATATTTT
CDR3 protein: CASSLRQGSRGNTIYF

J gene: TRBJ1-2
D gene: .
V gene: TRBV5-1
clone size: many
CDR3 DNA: TGCGCCAGCAGCTTGGCCGAGGTGGCTGGTGGCTACACCTTC
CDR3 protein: CASSLAEVAGGYTF

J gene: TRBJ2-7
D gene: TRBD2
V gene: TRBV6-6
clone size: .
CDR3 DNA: TGTGCCAGCAGTTACCGTTTAGCGGGGGCCTCCTACGAGCAGTACTTC
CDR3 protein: CASSYRLAGASYEQYF

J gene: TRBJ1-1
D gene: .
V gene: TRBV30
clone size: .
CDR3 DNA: TGTGCCTCTACGGTGGCGGGGAGTCGGTGGGCTTTCTTT
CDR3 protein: CASTVAGSRWAFF

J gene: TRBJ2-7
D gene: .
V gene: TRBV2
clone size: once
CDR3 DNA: TGTGCCAGCGAAATCCGGGACAACCTATACGAGCAGTACTTC
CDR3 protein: CASEIRDNLYEQYF

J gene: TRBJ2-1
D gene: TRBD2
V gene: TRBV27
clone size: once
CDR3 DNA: TGTGCCAGCAGTTCCGCCTCGCTAGCGGGTCCCGGGAATGAGCAGTTCTTC
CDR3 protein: CASSSASLAGPGNEQFF

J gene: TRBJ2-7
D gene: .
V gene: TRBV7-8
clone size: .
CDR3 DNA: TGTGCCAGCAGCGCCGCCACCAAGTCCGGATACGAGCAGTACTTC
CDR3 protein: CASSAATKSGYEQYF

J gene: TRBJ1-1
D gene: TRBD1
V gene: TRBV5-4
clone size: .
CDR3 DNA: TGTGCCAGCAGCGGTAACAGGGGCCTTAACACTGAAGCTTTCTTT
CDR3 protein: CASSGNRGLNTEAFF

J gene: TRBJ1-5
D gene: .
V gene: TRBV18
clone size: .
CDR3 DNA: TGTGCCAGCTCACCCCTCCGGGGCAATCAGCCCCAGCATTTT
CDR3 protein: CASSPLRGNQPQHF

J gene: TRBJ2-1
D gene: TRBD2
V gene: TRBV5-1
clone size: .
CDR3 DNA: TGCGCCAGCAGCGGGCGTAGCGGGAACGAGCAGTTCTTC
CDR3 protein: CASSGRSGNEQFF

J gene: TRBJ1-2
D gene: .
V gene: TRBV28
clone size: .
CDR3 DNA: TGTGCCAGCACTCTTCGGGGCCAGGGGTATTATGGCTACACCTTC
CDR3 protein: CASTLRGQGYYGYTF

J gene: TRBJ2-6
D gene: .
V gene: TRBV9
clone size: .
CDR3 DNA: TGTGCCAGCAGCGTAGACCCTGTCGGGGCCAACGTCCTGACTTTC
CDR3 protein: CASSVDPVGANVLTF

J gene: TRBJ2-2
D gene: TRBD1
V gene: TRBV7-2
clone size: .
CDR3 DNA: TGTGCCAGCAGCAACAGACAGGGATCTGGGACCGGGGAGCTGTTTTTT
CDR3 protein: CASSNRQGSGTGELFF